Below are 10 T cell receptor beta chains sequenced from a single sample in a study of tumor and adjacent non-tumor tissue in lung cancer. A modified ARM-PCR protocol with three rounds of nested PCR amplified TCRbeta. TCRdb re-called the multiplex PCR reads with MiXCR, one entry per CDR3 protein. The profile shows around 120,000 distinct CDR3 sequences, roughly 64% of them singletons. No cell sorting was done before RNA was extracted from the tissue. Sequencing used lung tumor tissue. These receptors were collected from a man aged 30 to 39 with non-small cell lung cancer.

Concerning this clonotype itself: A single base separates this from a much larger clone, so it may be a read error. The chain uses TRBV6-2 or TRBV6-3 and TRBJ2-1, with 9 positions matching TRBD2. J lost 11 bases, V lost 5 bases, and 10 bases had no gene match. Looked up from germline, CDR1 is MNHEY and CDR2 is SVGEGT. CDR3 length: 14 amino acids. The CDR3 nucleotides read TGTGCCAGCAGTCGAAATAGCGGGAGAGGTAAGCAGTTCTTC. As protein: CASSRNSGRGKQFF.

This clonotype has at least ten counts. CDR3 amino acids: CASSLDRYNEQFF. CDR3 DNA: TGTGCCAGCAGCTTAGATCGGTACAATGAGCAGTTCTTC. The V gene is TRBV11-2, the J gene TRBJ2-1; D gene ambiguous. V was shortened by 0 bases and J by 4 bases, with 4 bases between the two germline ends. The CDR3 loop spans 13 amino acids. Germline loops: CDR1 SGHAT, CDR2 FQNNGV.

This clonotype occurred many times. V usage is TRBV29-1 and J usage is TRBJ2-1, with 10 bases identical to TRBD1. The V and J ends lost 7 bases and 6 bases, in that order; junction bases with no gene match: 12. The CDR3 length is 15 residues. Germline values: CDR1 SQVTM, CDR2 ANQGSEA. The CDR3 loop is CSGRQGATWINEQFF. CDR3 nucleotide sequence: TGCAGCGGGCGACAGGGGGCGACCTGGATCAATGAGCAGTTCTTC.

This clonotype was seen repeatedly, ten times or more. The rearrangement joins TRBV12-3 or TRBV12-4 to TRBJ1-4, with 7 nucleotides matching TRBD1. The ends lost 5 bases at V and 8 bases at J; junction bases unmatched: 8. The CDR3 is 14 amino acids. Here the CDR3 reads CASSPRQGGEKLFF. The DNA for the CDR3 is TGTGCCAGCAGTCCCCGGCAGGGGGGCGAAAAACTGTTTTTT.

At least ten counts were recorded for this clonotype. This rearrangement joins TRBV4-2 to TRBJ2-2; 8 nucleotides match TRBD1. The V and J ends lost 2 bases and 1 base, in that order; junction bases with no gene match: 3. This CDR3 comprises 16 residues. Germline values: CDR1 LGHNA, CDR2 YNFKEQ. CDR3 in amino acids: CASSQRTGMNTGELFF. CDR3 DNA sequence: TGTGCCAGCAGCCAAAGGACAGGGATGAACACCGGGGAGCTGTTTTTT.

The genes are TRBV11-3 and TRBJ2-3; D unresolved. Germline assignment: CDR1 SGHNT and CDR2 YENEEA. Trimming removed 10 bases at V and 2 bases at J, with 13 bases between. The length of the CDR3 is 13 residues. This chain's CDR3 is CANNLEYTDTQYF. For the CDR3, the DNA is TGTGCCAACAACTTAGAATACACAGATACGCAGTATTTT.

In this sample, this clonotype is medium-sized. This rearrangement joins TRBV6-2 or TRBV6-3 to TRBJ2-2; D is uncertain. There are 12 residues in the CDR3. Germline lookup yields CDR1 MNHEY and CDR2 SVGEGT. V dropped 5 bases and J dropped 8 bases, with 9 bases sitting between them. In nucleotides, the CDR3 is TGTGCCAGCAGTAAGGGCCAAGGGGAGCTGTTTTTT. Its translation: CASSKGQGELFF.

On this clonotype itself: Lacking the conserved final phenylalanine or tryptophan, this CDR3 likely reflects a read error. No DNA is shown, since the ends of the CDR3 on it are uncertain; the CDR3 is the one TCRdb lists. The genes are TRBV11-2 and TRBJ1-6; TRBD1 reflects the table's D call only, with no check against the DNA. The CDR3 is 15 residues long, ends included. Germline CDR1 and CDR2: SGHAT and FQNNGV. The CDR3 sequence is CASSLVGDSYLLLHS.

To note about this clonotype: Germline and junction disagree at one end, which may indicate a read error. This chain uses TRBV4-1 with TRBJ2-7; 8 positions agree with TRBD2. The CDR3 has 16 amino acids. In germline, CDR1 is MGHRA, CDR2 YSYEKL. The DNA for the CDR3 is TGCGCCAGCAGCGCACTAGGGGAGCGGGGGACCTACGAGCAGAACTTC. Translated: CASSALGERGTYEQNF.

V and J are TRBV4-1 and TRBJ2-5; D unclear. The CDR3 is made up of 15 amino acids. Germline values: CDR1 MGHRA, CDR2 YSYEKL. Trimming shortened V by 0 bases and J by 6 bases, and 14 bases separated the two germline ends. DNA of the CDR3: TGCGCCAGCAGCCAAGATCGAAGGTTGGGGAAGACCCAGTACTTC. This codes for CASSQDRRLGKTQYF.